This TCR beta chain derives from a study of graft-versus-host responses after intestinal transplantation. Here immunoSEQ multiplex PCR was the method, and the copy in TCRdb shows in-frame clones only, minus some. The sample has about 60,000 clones, roughly nine tenths seen once; the top ten hold approximately 1.6%. Germline CDR1 and CDR2: PRHDT and FYEKMQ (reference sequence). Between the trimmed V and J ends, which lost 2 bases and 4 bases, there was a span of 12 bases. The CDR3 has 15 residues. Findings and limits, study-wide: Individuals who had graft-donor T cell macrochimerism had allografts that showed high graft-versus-host to host-versus-graft clonal ratios.

On this clone itself: What it recognizes is unknown.

Tissue processing of the graft released intraepithelial and lamina propria lymphocytes from it. This specimen was ileum tissue, taken about 350 days after transplant. The chain employs TRBV13 and TRBJ2-1; D is possibly TRBD2 (6 bases). This receptor was taken from a human patient who received an intestinal transplant, so some T cells may come from the graft donor. The CDR3 DNA reads as TGTGCCAGCAGCTTACGTGCTAGCGTGTACAATGAGCAGTTCTTC. Amino acids: CASSLRASVYNEQFF.